This T cell receptor (beta chain) was captured by sequencing in a study of cytomegalovirus exposure and HLA in healthy donors. Study findings and constraints: Rare TCR sequences predominated, though certain public TCRs were found in many donors.

The PCR contained 60 Vbeta and 13 Jbeta primers. Only in-frame clones appear in the TCRdb table, and some are missing; sequencing was by immunoSEQ multiplex PCR. The sample has tens of thousands of clones. Germline V gene sequence: CDR1 MGHRA, CDR2 YSYEKL. J was trimmed by 4 bases and V by 3 bases; bases with no gene match: 6. The CDR3 is 15 residues long. As to this clone: What it binds is unknown.

The sequence was collected from a young man in good health and CMV-seronegative. The chain has TRBV4-1 and TRBJ1-1; 9 bases map to TRBD1. The specimen sequenced was PBMCs. The CDR3 here is CASSHLPGQGTEAFF. CDR3 nucleotide sequence: TGCGCCAGCAGCCATCTTCCGGGACAGGGCACTGAAGCTTTCTTT.